The 26 T cell receptor beta chains below all came from one sample that was sequenced in a study of blood T cell repertoires in COVID-19 (dated by TCRdb to 2018 to 2020). Receptor libraries were prepared by the immunoSEQ multiplex PCR assay. The clones in this table, taken by TCRdb from immuneACCESS, are in-frame only. Not every clone is retained; where verified, under half of the shortfall comes from an unresolved V gene, and the cause of the rest is unknown. This sample has nearly 65,000 clones in its table, and around 84% of those were observed once. The ten biggest clones cover 12% of the sample. The sequencing sample was made of peripheral blood. These receptors all stem from a human donor in a cohort sampled during active COVID-19.

The J gene is TRBJ1-1, the V gene TRBV14; 10 nucleotides line up with TRBD1. Germline-derived CDR1 and CDR2 are SGHDN and FVKESK. CDR3 length: 17 residues. J lost 1 base, V lost 1 base, and 6 bases had no gene match. The CDR3: CASSQAPGQGTNTEAFF. CDR3 DNA sequence: TGTGCCAGCAGCCAAGCCCCGGGACAGGGGACGAACACTGAAGCTTTCTTT.

In DNA, the CDR3 is TGCAGTGCCACAGGGGGCTATGGCTACACCTTC. Its protein is CSATGGYGYTF. This chain links TRBV20-1 with TRBJ1-2; 8 bases fit TRBD1. V dropped 6 bases and J dropped 4; count of bases not matched to a gene: 1. Per the germline V gene, CDR1 is DFQATT and CDR2 is SNEGSKA (reference sequence). This CDR3 is built from 11 residues.

V and J are TRBV7-8 and TRBJ2-2; TRBD2 aligns across 12 bases. V lost 3 bases, J lost 1 base, and 6 bases stayed unmatched. The CDR3 spans 18 residues. The germline CDR1 and CDR2 sequences are SGHVS and FQNEAQ. The CDR3 spells CASSFPSGRALNTGELFF. The CDR3 coding sequence is TGTGCCAGCAGCTTCCCTAGCGGGAGGGCCTTGAACACCGGGGAGCTGTTTTTT.

The chain carries TRBV28 and TRBJ2-1; 11 bases align to TRBD2. V was pared by 6 bases and J by 6 bases, with 7 bases of the junction left unmatched. This CDR3 has 15 amino acids. Germline CDR1 reads MDHEN; CDR2 reads SYDVKM. The CDR3 coding sequence is TGTGCCAGCAGACTGGGACTAGCGGAAAGCAATGAGCAGTTCTTC. Translated, it gives CASRLGLAESNEQFF.

The chain is built from TRBV4-3 and TRBJ2-7, with a weak D call TRBD1 (6 bases). This CDR3 spans 15 amino acids. The V gene lost 2 bases and the J gene lost 3 bases, with 14 bases spanning the gap. Germline CDR1 LGHNA, CDR2 YSLEER. CDR3 DNA: TGCGCCAGCAGCCAAACGGCAGGGGCGGACTACGAGCAGTACTTC. Its translation is CASSQTAGADYEQYF.

This chain uses TRBV6-5 with TRBJ2-7; TRBD1 matches at 7 bases. The J segment lost 0 bases and the V segment lost 7 bases, leaving 9 bases of the junction unmatched. CDR3 length equals 15 residues. CDR1 is MNHEY, CDR2 SVGAGI, per germline. The chain's CDR3 is CASTPDRDHSYEQYF. The CDR3 region has the DNA TGTGCCAGCACACCCGACAGGGACCACTCCTACGAGCAGTACTTC.

This clone came up once. The J gene is TRBJ1-4, the V gene TRBV28; 8 bases align to TRBD1. Germline V gene lookup returns CDR1 MDHEN and CDR2 SYDVKM. The J segment lost 3 bases and the V segment lost 5 bases, leaving 5 bases of the junction unmatched. CDR3 length: 15 amino acids. In DNA form, the CDR3 reads TGTGCCAGCAGTCCAGGGGGCACCCCTAATGAAAAACTGTTTTTT. The encoded protein is CASSPGGTPNEKLFF.

This sequence joins TRBV19 and TRBJ1-4; the match to TRBD1 covers 7 bases. The J segment lost 7 bases and the V segment lost 4 bases, leaving 12 bases of the junction unmatched. Germline CDR1 LNHDA, CDR2 SQIVND (reference sequence). There are 16 residues in the CDR3. The CDR3 reads CASSTLGTAWGEKLFF. In DNA form, the CDR3 reads TGTGCCAGTAGTACTCTCGGGACAGCGTGGGGTGAAAAACTGTTTTTT.

This clone has a handful of counts. J is TRBJ2-2 and V is TRBV18; maybe TRBD2 (6 bases). CDR1 is KGHSH, CDR2 LQKENI, per germline. The CDR3 has 17 residues. Deletions cut 0 bases from V and 4 bases from J, with 15 bases between. The CDR3 DNA follows: TGTGCCAGCTCACCACCCAATGGGGGAGGCTTCACCGGGGAGCTGTTTTTT. Its translation is CASSPPNGGGFTGELFF.

This clone is a singleton in its sample. The J gene is TRBJ1-1, the V gene TRBV6-5; no firm D call. Trimming shortened V by 4 bases and J by 3 bases, and 6 bases separated the two germline ends. The CDR3 contains 12 residues. CDR1 is MNHEY, CDR2 SVGAGI, per germline. The CDR3 here is CASSFEDTEAFF. The CDR3 DNA is TGTGCCAGCAGTTTTGAGGACACTGAAGCTTTCTTT.

This clone has more than one count but fewer than ten. This chain links TRBV19 with TRBJ1-2, with D perhaps matching TRBD1 (6 bases). V was cut by 6 bases and J by 8 bases, with 16 bases left in between. The CDR3 has 13 residues. Germline lookup yields CDR1 LNHDA and CDR2 SQIVND (reference sequence). The CDR3 DNA sequence: TGTGCCAGTAGACCGACAGGATTAATAGGCTACACCTTC. Encoded protein: CASRPTGLIGYTF.

The chain is built from TRBV4-2 and TRBJ2-7; 8 nucleotides line up with TRBD1. This CDR3 comprises 15 residues. Germline CDR1 LGHNA, CDR2 YNFKEQ. J gave up 2 bases and V 4 bases, and 7 bases lay outside the gene matches. Here the CDR3 DNA reads TGTGCCAGCAGCCGGGTACAGGGACAGGCCTACGAGCAGTACTTC. This encodes CASSRVQGQAYEQYF.

The gene calls are TRBV6-2 or TRBV6-3 and TRBJ1-5; D is unresolved. The V gene lost 2 bases and the J gene lost 9 bases, with 8 bases spanning the gap. CDR1 and CDR2 (germline): MNHEY, SVGEGT. The CDR3 is 12 amino acids. The CDR3: CASSYRAGPQHF. DNA for the CDR3: TGTGCCAGCAGTTACAGGGCGGGGCCCCAGCATTTT.

This clone turned up a few times. This chain links TRBV3-1 (or the pseudogene TRBV3-2) with TRBJ1-5; D unclear. Germline assignment: CDR1 LGHDT and CDR2 YNNKEL (reference sequence). The CDR3 sequence is 15 residues long. Trimming removed 1 base at V and 3 bases at J, with 10 bases between. This CDR3 is CASSQGIQFNQPQHF. The CDR3 nucleotides read TGTGCCAGCAGCCAAGGAATACAGTTCAATCAGCCCCAGCATTTT.

J is TRBJ2-3 and V is TRBV11-2; D not resolved. CDR1 is SGHAT and CDR2 is FQNNGV in the germline V gene. The V and J ends lost 2 bases and 5 bases respectively, with 8 bases between them. This CDR3 spans 13 amino acids. As DNA, the CDR3 is TGTGCCAGCAGCTTATATAGAGGAGATACGCAGTATTTT. Translation gives CASSLYRGDTQYF.

The chain couples TRBV5-1 to TRBJ2-2; D is possibly TRBD1 (6 bases). There are 15 residues in the CDR3. Germline V gene data show CDR1 as SGHRS and CDR2 as YFSETQ. With 3 bases removed from V and 5 bases from J, the gap between germline ends came to 14 bases. The CDR3 DNA reads as TGCGCCAGCAGCTCTTCAGGGGCCGTGACCGGGGAGCTGTTTTTT. As protein: CASSSSGAVTGELFF.

This clone has more than one count but fewer than ten. The chain is built from TRBV2 and TRBJ1-4; unclear D gene. The CDR3 is 14 residues long. V lost 6 bases, J lost 2 bases, and 10 bases lay in between. Per the germline V gene, CDR1 is SNHLY and CDR2 is FYNNEI. In DNA, the CDR3 is TGTGCCAGCAGAGAGACGGAGACTAATGAAAAACTGTTTTTT. Protein: CASRETETNEKLFF.

The chain is built from TRBV7-8 and TRBJ2-3; 7 bases agree with TRBD1. The V gene end was trimmed by 0 bases and the J gene end by 4 bases; junction bases not matched to a gene: 13. CDR3 size: 18 residues. Germline V lookup: CDR1 SGHVS, CDR2 FQNEAQ. The CDR3 nucleotides read TGTGCCAGCAGCTTAGCACTTACTACAGGGGTTGAAGCAGATACGCAGTATTTT. Protein product: CASSLALTTGVEADTQYF.

The V call is TRBV11-2, the J call TRBJ2-7; D remains ambiguous. The CDR3 has 12 amino acids. The V gene's germline CDR1 is SGHAT and CDR2 FQNNGV. The V and J ends lost 1 base and 2 bases respectively, with 3 bases between them. As DNA, the CDR3 is TGTGCCAGCAGCTTAGTAACCTACGAGCAGTACTTC. Its translation: CASSLVTYEQYF.

The rearrangement joins TRBV4-1 to TRBJ1-3; maybe TRBD1 (5 bases). The V and J ends lost 0 bases and 3 bases respectively, with 12 bases between them. Germline values: CDR1 MGHRA, CDR2 YSYEKL. The CDR3 spans 16 residues. The CDR3 sequence is CASSQDPGFLGNTIYF. The CDR3 region has the DNA TGCGCCAGCAGCCAAGATCCAGGGTTCCTTGGAAACACCATATATTTT.

The chain recombines TRBV6-2 or TRBV6-3 with TRBJ2-7, with 9 bases lining up with TRBD2. V shed 0 bases and J 7 bases; nucleotides not matched to a gene: 10. This CDR3 has 16 amino acids. Per germline, CDR1 MNHEY and CDR2 SVGEGT. In DNA, the CDR3 is TGTGCCAGCAGTTACTCCCCGGCGGGAGGGCCTGAAGAGCAGTACTTC. This translates into CASSYSPAGGPEEQYF.

Many counts were recorded for this clone. This chain joins TRBV6-1 and TRBJ1-2, with D tentatively TRBD1 (6 bases). Germline V gene data show CDR1 as MNHNS and CDR2 as SASEGT. The germline V and J ends were trimmed by 1 base and 4 bases, with 19 bases remaining between them. The CDR3 runs 17 residues. CDR3 sequence (DNA): TGTGCCAGCAGTGAAGAGCACGGAACAGGGAAGGGCTATGGCTACACCTTC. This gives the protein CASSEEHGTGKGYGYTF.

The rearrangement uses TRBV19 and TRBJ2-1, with D possibly TRBD1 on 5 matching bases. Trimming removed 4 bases at V and 0 bases at J, with 10 bases between. Germline V CDR1 and CDR2: LNHDA, SQIVND (reference sequence). CDR3 length: 15 amino acids. The CDR3 sequence: CASSRGLVSYNEQFF. As DNA, the CDR3 is TGTGCCAGTAGTAGGGGCCTAGTCTCCTACAATGAGCAGTTCTTC.

A few counts support this clone. The chain links TRBV28 to TRBJ1-6, with D unclear. V dropped 3 bases and J dropped 3 bases, with 9 bases sitting between them. This CDR3 contains 15 residues. CDR1 is MDHEN and CDR2 is SYDVKM in the germline V gene. The CDR3 DNA sequence: TGTGCCAGCAGTTTTGGAGGAAACTATAATTCACCCCTCCACTTT. It translates to CASSFGGNYNSPLHF.

In its sample, this clone was seen a few times. The gene calls are TRBV5-1 and TRBJ2-2; 9 bases map to TRBD1. J was trimmed by 8 bases and V by 5 bases; bases with no gene match: 7. The CDR3 runs 14 residues. CDR1 is SGHRS, CDR2 YFSETQ, per germline. Here the CDR3 reads CASRHRDRAGELFF. As DNA, the CDR3 is TGCGCCAGCAGACACAGGGACAGGGCTGGGGAGCTGTTTTTT.

The chain links TRBV7-9 to TRBJ2-7; 7 nucleotides align to TRBD1. Trimming cost V 2 bases and J 3 bases; bases outside gene matches: 4. The CDR3 contains 14 residues. Germline loops: CDR1 SEHNR, CDR2 FQNEAQ (reference sequence). The CDR3 coding sequence is TGTGCCAGCAGCTTAAGGACAGGATTCTACGAGCAGTACTTC. It yields the protein CASSLRTGFYEQYF.